This T cell receptor (beta chain) was sequenced during a study of T cells in women clearing cervical HPV infection (dated by TCRdb to the late 2010s). General notes on the study: The cases were 20 to 30 women with histologically confirmed HPV16-related CIN3 or worse, and 2 of those women had invasive cancers. Cases had a median age of roughly 35 years compared with more than 37 for controls, and baseline characteristics showed no significant differences between the groups. An exploratory proof-of-principle case-control study, nested within the Guanacaste HPV Natural History Study in Costa Rica, was conducted to compare TCR repertoires across cervical HPV16 outcomes. For cases, the median interval between lesion detection and blood sampling was around 150 days, with an interquartile range of about 85 to 220 days. Cases and controls were matched on year of sample collection and on age within five years. The approximately 26 controls were women who cleared a single incident HPV16 infection within 12 months without developing precancer or cancer. Because only a few women had HLA typing data, the possibility that HLA type acted as a confounder could not be ruled out. In the parent cohort, some 11,000 women aged 18 or older were enrolled in Guanacaste, Costa Rica, during about 1992 to 1994 and then followed for under 9 years. Quality controls consisted of five blinded duplicates per group, for a total of roughly 60 samples made up of roughly 50 participants and roughly ten replicates. Blood from cases was drawn at the visit where the lesion was first identified, while blood from controls was drawn once the infection was no longer detected.

TCR beta CDR3 regions were amplified by multiplex PCR from an average of 1200 ng genomic DNA per sample using the immunoSEQ assay. The assay corrected primer bias using a complete synthetic TCR repertoire to establish an amplification baseline. The amplicons were sequenced on the Illumina platform. The authors processed their data as follows. Sequences were error-corrected by clustering with frequency ratios and a modified nearest-neighbor algorithm and were then analyzed in the immunoSEQ Analyzer with IMGT gene definitions. At each rarefaction depth, TCR richness and evenness were averaged over 20 rarefaction repeats, and samples with fewer sequences than the depth were excluded. Relative abundances of V, D and J genes were compared between groups using Wilcoxon rank sum tests, with FDR correction applied. An intraclass correlation of 95% to 97% for TCR richness and an average of roughly 76% across 65 to 80 gene segments were obtained from the blinded duplicates. The table was pulled from immuneACCESS by TCRdb, which kept in-frame rearrangements only. Such tables lose some clones; where checked, under half of the loss comes from unresolved V genes, and the rest has no known cause. D and trimming come from the DNA, and the V and J calls and clone size come from that table. The sample's table covers around 46,000 clones. Of the sample, about a third is held by the ten largest clones.

V lost 3 bases and J lost 4 bases; the stretch between them is 17 bases long. Based on the germline V gene, the CDR1 and CDR2 sequences are KGHSH and LQKENI. Including the terminal cysteine and phenylalanine, the CDR3 comprises 16 residues. The 39 bases shown cover part of the CDR3, and their frame starts at base 1. Every participant had a single incident cervical HPV16 infection, and women with prevalent HPV16 infections were excluded. Cervical HPV DNA was detected with MY09/MY11 PCR, and genotyping was done by dot-blot hybridization. Around 15 mL of heparinized blood were centrifuged, and the buffy coat was split into aliquots, frozen at -30 degrees C, and then kept at -80 degrees C. QIAGEN kits were used to extract genomic DNA from the buffy coat specimens. On the study overall, not on this receptor specifically: Significantly higher TCR repertoire richness was observed in CIN3+ cases than in controls across sequencing depths, whereas no difference in evenness was found. Because T-cell numbers per sample were unknown, differences in richness could reflect varying T-cell content rather than repertoire biology. Cases had lower TRBV6-7 relative abundance than controls (approximately 0.11% versus 0.16%; Bonferroni P = 0.0008). Random forest classifiers combining richness and V gene abundances distinguished cases from controls with an estimated AUC of about 0.79. Because of the cross-sectional design, the study could not determine whether the associations came before infection or resulted from infection, and neither effector/memory subsets nor HPV-specific T cells were isolated.

As concerns this clone: What this receptor recognizes is not known. The read finishes 3 residues shy of the CDR3 end, and the germline J gene is used to complete it.

Recombination connected TRBV18 to TRBJ2-3, with the D gene not confidently named. The sequence came from a woman between 18 and 70 years old with a cervical HPV16 infection that either progressed to CIN3+ or cleared (not recorded which). The sample taken for sequencing was blood buffy coat. The CDR3 has the sequence CASSPLQGRQADTQYF. The CDR3 bases that were read are TGTGCCAGCTCACCCCTCCAAGGCAGGCAGGCAGATACG.